A single sample gave rise to the 23 T cell receptor beta chains below, sequenced in a study of OX40 agonist ivuxolimab in advanced cancers. TCRdb keeps only in-frame clones here, not all; method: immunoSEQ multiplex PCR. This sample yields some 70,000 clones, of which roughly 90% are seen a single time; roughly 0.89% belongs to the top ten. Specimen: CD4+ or CD8+ T cells sorted from blood, collected in a trial of the OX40 agonist ivuxolimab. The receptors shown here come from an adult with an advanced solid tumor such as melanoma, head and neck, liver or kidney cancer.

The chain uses TRBV28 and TRBJ2-7, with TRBD1 matching 8 bases. Germline CDR1 MDHEN, CDR2 SYDVKM. V was pared by 6 bases and J by 7 bases, with 17 bases of the junction left unmatched. The CDR3 consists of 16 residues. CDR3 residues: CASRPPLLGTGREQYF. CDR3 in DNA: TGTGCCAGCAGACCCCCTCTCCTGGGGACAGGAAGGGAGCAGTACTTC.

J is TRBJ2-2 and V is TRBV6-6; D gene unclear. The CDR3 runs to 16 residues. The germline CDR1 and CDR2 sequences are MNHNY and SVGAGI (reference sequence). Trimming shortened V by 3 bases and J by 2 bases, and 13 bases separated the two germline ends. The CDR3 is CASSYIQTSNTGELFF. CDR3 coding DNA: TGTGCCAGCAGTTATATCCAGACCTCCAACACCGGGGAGCTGTTTTTT.

V usage is TRBV14 and J usage is TRBJ2-7; no reliable D call. CDR1 is SGHDN and CDR2 is FVKESK in the germline V gene. The CDR3 is 13 amino acids. Deletions cut 4 bases from V and 6 bases from J, with 13 bases between. Here the CDR3 reads CASSRPPVGEQYF. CDR3 DNA sequence: TGTGCCAGCAGCCGCCCCCCCGTCGGCGAGCAGTACTTC.

This clone was counted a single time. This chain links TRBV7-8 with TRBJ2-4, with 8 nucleotides matching TRBD1. Trimming took 1 base from V and 5 from J; bases not matched to a gene: 7. Looked up from germline, CDR1 is SGHVS and CDR2 is FQNEAQ. This CDR3 spans 16 amino acids. Here the CDR3 DNA reads TGTGCCAGCAGCTTAGTGGGGACAGGTATCGAAAACATTCAGTACTTC. Protein sequence: CASSLVGTGIENIQYF.

This clone has only a few counts. The chain couples TRBV7-9 to TRBJ1-4; no definite D call. The CDR3 covers 14 residues. With 0 bases removed from V and 4 bases from J, the gap between germline ends came to 6 bases. Germline CDR1 reads SEHNR; CDR2 reads FQNEAQ (reference sequence). The DNA of the CDR3 is TGTGCCAGCAGCTTAGCGTACCATAATGAAAAACTGTTTTTT. Its translation: CASSLAYHNEKLFF.

The J gene is TRBJ2-1, the V gene TRBV11-1, with D perhaps given as TRBD1 or TRBD2 (6 bases each). Germline V gene lookup returns CDR1 SGHAT and CDR2 FQDESV (reference sequence). Deletions cut 4 bases from V and 0 bases from J, with 22 bases between. The CDR3 extends over 19 amino acids. The CDR3 loop reads CASSSRWGWRGSSYNEQFF. CDR3 in DNA: TGTGCCAGCAGCTCTAGGTGGGGGTGGAGGGGGAGCTCCTACAATGAGCAGTTCTTC.

The chain uses TRBV27 and TRBJ1-4; TRBD1 matches 10 bases. CDR1 is MNHEY and CDR2 is SMNVEV in the germline V gene (reference sequence). Germline trimming cut 6 bases from V and 7 bases from J; bases unmatched to any gene: 8. This CDR3 region has 15 residues. The CDR3 DNA reads TGTGCCAGCAGAAAACGACAGGGGGCTGGTGAAAAACTGTTTTTT. Translating gives CASRKRQGAGEKLFF.

The chain recombines TRBV7-9 with TRBJ1-4; 7 bases agree with TRBD1. This CDR3 has 13 amino acids. V dropped 7 bases and J dropped 6; count of bases not matched to a gene: 5. In germline, CDR1 is SEHNR, CDR2 FQNEAQ (reference sequence). The chain's CDR3 is CASIETGHEKLFF. The CDR3 DNA reads as TGTGCCAGCATCGAGACAGGGCATGAAAAACTGTTTTTT. Together with reference TRBV7-9 and TRBJ1-4, the CDR3 gives the full variable domain: DTGVSQNPRHKITKRGQNVTFRCDPISEHNRLYWYRQTLGQGPEFLTYFQNEAQLEKSRLLSDRFSAERPKGSFSTLEIQRTEQGDSAMYLCASIETGHEKLFFGSGTQLSVL.

The chain couples TRBV28 to TRBJ2-7; 7 bases agree with TRBD1. J was trimmed by 2 bases and V by 6 bases; bases with no gene match: 10. The CDR3 is 15 residues long. Germline V lookup: CDR1 MDHEN, CDR2 SYDVKM. As DNA, the CDR3 is TGTGCCAGCAGCTCCCTTTTGGACAGGACCTACGAGCAGTACTTC. This sequence encodes CASSSLLDRTYEQYF.

The chain combines TRBV19 with TRBJ2-3; 8 bases agree with TRBD1. CDR3 length: 14 amino acids. CDR1 is LNHDA and CDR2 is SQIVND in the germline V gene (reference sequence). The trim removed 9 bases at V and 2 bases at J, leaving 7 bases unmatched. CDR3 sequence (DNA): TGTGCCAGCCGACAGGGGATCGTCACAGATACGCAGTATTTT. It codes for CASRQGIVTDTQYF.

The CDR3 sequence: CASSYSGQGKREQYF. The CDR3 nucleotides are TGTGCCAGCAGTTACTCGGGACAGGGCAAGAGAGAGCAGTACTTC. The chain has TRBV6-5 and TRBJ2-7; 9 bases fit TRBD1. V shed 0 bases, J shed 7 bases, and the junction held 7 bases outside the gene matches. CDR3 length: 15 residues. Germline CDR1 reads MNHEY; CDR2 reads SVGAGI.

The V gene is TRBV27, the J gene TRBJ2-6, with 7 bases identical to TRBD1. Germline V gives CDR1 MNHEY, CDR2 SMNVEV (reference sequence). The J segment lost 2 bases and the V segment lost 0 bases, leaving 7 bases of the junction unmatched. The CDR3 is 18 amino acids. CDR3 DNA: TGTGCCAGCAGTTTATCGAACAGGGGTAAGACTGGGGCCAACGTCCTGACTTTC. The encoded protein is CASSLSNRGKTGANVLTF. The entire variable domain, with the rest obtained from reference TRBV27 and TRBJ2-6, is as follows: EAQVTQNPRYLITVTGKKLTVTCSQNMNHEYMSWYRQDPGLGLRQIYYSMNVEVTDKGDVPEGYKVSRKEKRNFPLILESPSPNQTSLYFCASSLSNRGKTGANVLTFGAGSRLTVL.

The rearrangement joins TRBV7-6 to TRBJ2-6; TRBD1 is a possible D gene (6 bases). Trimming left V 4 bases short and J 0 bases short, with 13 bases between. The germline gives CDR1 SGHVS, CDR2 FNYEAQ. The CDR3 covers 17 residues. The CDR3 DNA reads as TGTGCCAGCAGCTACGACAGGCTCAGCTCTGGGGCCAACGTCCTGACTTTC. This encodes CASSYDRLSSGANVLTF.

V usage is TRBV20-1 and J usage is TRBJ1-2; TRBD1 is a possible D gene (5 bases). CDR3 length: 11 residues. The germline V gene has CDR1 DFQATT and CDR2 SNEGSKA (reference sequence). V dropped 3 bases and J dropped 3 bases, with 5 bases sitting between them. As DNA, the CDR3 is TGCAGTGCTAGCAGGGACTATGGCTACACCTTC. This encodes CSASRDYGYTF.

The chain employs TRBV4-1 and TRBJ1-5, with TRBD1 matching 7 bases. The trim removed 1 base at V and 4 bases at J, leaving 7 bases unmatched. CDR3 length equals 16 residues. Germline V lookup: CDR1 MGHRA, CDR2 YSYEKL. CDR3 amino acids: CASSQVETGPNQPQHF. CDR3 coding DNA: TGCGCCAGCAGCCAAGTTGAGACAGGGCCGAATCAGCCCCAGCATTTT.

The V call is TRBV7-9, the J call TRBJ1-2, with 8 nucleotides matching TRBD1. J was trimmed by 3 bases and V by 4 bases; bases with no gene match: 10. Germline V gene data show CDR1 as SEHNR and CDR2 as FQNEAQ (reference sequence). The CDR3 sequence is 16 residues long. CDR3 in DNA: TGTGCCAGCAGCTCACAGGGGGGCGCGGGCTACTATGGCTACACCTTC. As protein: CASSSQGGAGYYGYTF.

The V call is TRBV11-2, the J call TRBJ2-7; D perhaps matches TRBD1 (5 bases). The CDR3 has 14 residues. Deletions cut 3 bases from V and 5 bases from J, with 14 bases between. Germline V gene lookup returns CDR1 SGHAT and CDR2 FQNNGV. The CDR3 here is CASSFRVFRDEQYF. The CDR3 DNA reads TGTGCCAGCAGCTTCAGGGTTTTTCGGGACGAGCAGTACTTC.

The sample holds one count of this clone. The chain joins TRBV5-1 to TRBJ1-4; no clear D. The V end lost 1 base, the J end lost 0 bases, and 13 bases lay between the germline ends. CDR1 and CDR2 from the germline V gene are SGHRS and YFSETQ. This CDR3 has 17 amino acids. This chain's CDR3 is CASSLLGLDATNEKLFF. CDR3 DNA: TGCGCCAGCAGCTTGTTGGGCCTTGATGCAACTAATGAAAAACTGTTTTTT.

The chain combines TRBV15 with TRBJ1-2; 7 bases are shared with TRBD1. With V trimmed by 1 base and J by 6 bases, 8 bases remained unmatched. The CDR3 length is 15 residues. Germline CDR1 LNHNV, CDR2 YYDKDF (reference sequence). The CDR3 coding sequence is TGTGCCACCAGCAGAGGACAGGGACTTTTGGATGGCTACACCTTC. This gives the protein CATSRGQGLLDGYTF.

J is TRBJ1-1 and V is TRBV19; possibly TRBD1 for D (6 bases). The CDR3 length is 14 residues. V lost 5 bases to trimming and J lost 11 bases, with 21 bases between them. From germline, CDR1 is LNHDA and CDR2 SQIVND (reference sequence). The CDR3: CASSVQTGHGVAFF. The CDR3 nucleotides read TGTGCCAGTAGTGTCCAGACAGGACACGGCGTGGCTTTCTTT. The full variable domain, rest sourced from reference TRBV19 and TRBJ1-1, is DGGITQSPKYLFRKEGQNVTLSCEQNLNHDAMYWYRQDPGQGLRLIYYSQIVNDFQKGDIAEGYSVSREKKESFPLTVTSAQKNPTAFYLCASSVQTGHGVAFFGQGTRLTVV.

The chain couples TRBV5-1 to TRBJ2-3; D is uncertain. V was shortened by 0 bases and J by 0 bases, with 5 bases between the two germline ends. The CDR3 loop spans 14 amino acids. CDR1 is SGHRS, CDR2 YFSETQ, per germline. The CDR3 sequence: CASSLGQSTDTQYF. CDR3 bases: TGCGCCAGCAGCTTGGGGCAGAGCACAGATACGCAGTATTTT.

The chain joins TRBV14 to TRBJ1-3, with D hard to call. Trimming removed 4 bases at V and 7 bases at J, with 17 bases between. Germline lookup yields CDR1 SGHDN and CDR2 FVKESK. CDR3 length: 15 amino acids. CDR3 nucleotides: TGTGCCAGCAGCCGACGCGGTATTGAGCGGAACACCATATATTTT. Protein: CASSRRGIERNTIYF. Supplemented by reference TRBV14 and TRBJ1-3, the full variable domain reads EAGVTQFPSHSVIEKGQTVTLRCDPISGHDNLYWYRRVMGKEIKFLLHFVKESKQDESGMPNNRFLAERTGGTYSTLKVQPAELEDSGVYFCASSRRGIERNTIYFGEGSWLTVV.

The CDR3 bases are TGCAGCGTTGATCAGGGGAGGAAACAGTACTTC. Translated: CSVDQGRKQYF. The V gene is TRBV29-1, the J gene TRBJ2-7; D could derive from TRBD1 or TRBD2 (6 bases each). From germline, CDR1 is SQVTM and CDR2 ANQGSEA. This CDR3 has 11 residues. The ends were cut back, 3 bases at V and 10 bases at J, with 13 bases in the middle.